This T cell receptor beta chain emerged from a study of cytomegalovirus exposure and HLA in healthy donors. Findings of the study overall: A later analysis found most CMV-associated TCR beta chains apparently HLA-restricted. Cytomegalovirus status was reportedly diagnosed by the classifier with high specificity and sensitivity.

Points on this clone: The antigen is undetermined. At the DNA level, this CDR3 is encoded by other sequences in the same sample as well.

The primer mix had 60 Vbeta and 13 Jbeta primers. Assay used: immunoSEQ multiplex PCR; TCRdb lists only in-frame clones, some missing. This table holds under 200,000 clones, about 80% found once. V dropped 2 bases and J dropped 3 bases, with 5 bases sitting between them. The CDR3 loop spans 12 amino acids. CDR1 and CDR2 from the germline V gene are SNHLY and FYNNEI. V and J are TRBV2 and TRBJ2-7; no definite D call. This clonotype was sampled from a woman in her forties in good health and CMV-seronegative. Sequenced sample: PBMCs. This CDR3 reads CASSESSYEQYF. The DNA of the CDR3 is TGTGCCAGCAGTGAATCTAGCTACGAGCAGTACTTC. Full variable domain (remainder filled in from reference TRBV2 and TRBJ2-7): EPEVTQTPSHQVTQMGQEVILRCVPISNHLYFYWYRQILGQKVEFLVSFYNNEISEKSEIFDDQFSVERPDGSNFTLKIRSTKLEDSAMYFCASSESSYEQYFGPGTRLTVT.